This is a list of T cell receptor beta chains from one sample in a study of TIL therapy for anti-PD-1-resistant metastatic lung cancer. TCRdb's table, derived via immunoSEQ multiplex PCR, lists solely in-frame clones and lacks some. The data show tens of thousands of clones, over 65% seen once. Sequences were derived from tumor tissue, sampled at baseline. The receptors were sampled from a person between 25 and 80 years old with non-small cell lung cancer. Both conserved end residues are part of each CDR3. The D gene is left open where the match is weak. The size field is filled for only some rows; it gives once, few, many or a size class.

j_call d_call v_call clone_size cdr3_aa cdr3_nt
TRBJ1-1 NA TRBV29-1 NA CSGSRVLNTEAFF TGCAGCGGTTCCCGGGTACTGAACACTGAAGCTTTCTTT
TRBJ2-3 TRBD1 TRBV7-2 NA CASSSRFTGGLSTDTQYF TGTGCCAGCAGCTCCAGATTTACAGGGGGCTTGAGCACAGATACGCAGTATTTT
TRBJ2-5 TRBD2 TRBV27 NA CASRGLTSGMEETQYF TGTGCCAGCAGAGGGTTGACTAGCGGGATGGAAGAGACCCAGTACTTC
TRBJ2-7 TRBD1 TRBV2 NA CASTSDRSSYEQYF TGTGCCAGCACTTCGGACAGGAGCTCCTACGAGCAGTACTTC
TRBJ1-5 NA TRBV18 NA CASSPTPGVGNQPQHF TGTGCCAGCTCACCAACGCCAGGGGTCGGCAATCAGCCCCAGCATTTT
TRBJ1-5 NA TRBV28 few CASSLIEFNQPQHF TGTGCCAGCAGTTTAATCGAGTTCAATCAGCCCCAGCATTTT
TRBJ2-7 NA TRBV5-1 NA CASSLLPGPQAYEQYF TGCGCCAGCAGCCTCCTCCCGGGCCCCCAGGCGTACGAGCAGTACTTC
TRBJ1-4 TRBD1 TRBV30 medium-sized CAWSVLGTGDEKLFF TGTGCCTGGAGTGTACTGGGCACAGGGGACGAAAAACTGTTTTTT
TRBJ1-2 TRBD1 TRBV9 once CASSAAGGAGLGYTF TGTGCCAGCAGCGCCGCAGGGGGCGCGGGCCTTGGCTACACCTTC
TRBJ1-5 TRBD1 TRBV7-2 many CASSLTGGGGQPQHF TGTGCCAGCAGTTTGACAGGGGGCGGGGGTCAGCCCCAGCATTTT
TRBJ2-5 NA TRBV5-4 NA CASSLGRQETQYF TGTGCCAGCAGCTTGGGTCGTCAAGAGACCCAGTACTTC
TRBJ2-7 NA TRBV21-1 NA CASGCRRDRVAEQYF TGTGCCAGCGGATGCCGCCGGGACAGGGTAGCCGAGCAGTACTTC
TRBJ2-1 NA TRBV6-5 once CASSSGENEQFF TGTGCCAGCAGTTCCGGGGAGAATGAGCAGTTCTTC
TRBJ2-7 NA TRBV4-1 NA CASSQEGGYPPYEQYF TGCGCCAGCAGCCAAGAGGGTGGCTACCCGCCCTACGAGCAGTACTTC